These T cell receptor beta chains were read from a single sample in a study of blood T cells in healthy people across ages. In TCRdb, the 5' RACE reads were re-called with MiXCR into one record per CDR3 protein. The sample carries roughly 650,000 distinct CDR3 sequences, about 32% recorded once. Sequenced material: blood. The receptors come from a woman of 80 years or more in good health. CDR3s include the opening cysteine and the closing phenylalanine or tryptophan. The D gene is left open where the match is weak. Expanded clones are given a class, and other clones once, few, many or no size at all.

CDR3 DNA: TGCGCCAGCCGTTGGGGAGCGGGGGGGCCAACAGATACGCAGTATTTT
CDR3 protein: CASRWGAGGPTDTQYF
V gene: TRBV5-1
clone size: many
J gene: TRBJ2-3
D gene: TRBD2

CDR3 DNA: TGTGCCACCTCTAGGAGCGGGGGCCTCGTCACAGATACGCAGTATTTT
CDR3 protein: CATSRSGGLVTDTQYF
V gene: TRBV6-2/TRBV6-3
clone size: many
J gene: TRBJ2-3
D gene: TRBD2

CDR3 DNA: TGCAGTGCACCGGCGGGGTTGGGGAACACTGAAGCTTTCTTT
CDR3 protein: CSAPAGLGNTEAFF
V gene: TRBV20-1
clone size: -
J gene: TRBJ1-1
D gene: -

CDR3 DNA: TGTGCCAGCAGCGTAGTTGTAGGAACCGGGCAAGAGACCCAGTACTTC
CDR3 protein: CASSVVVGTGQETQYF
V gene: TRBV9
clone size: many
J gene: TRBJ2-5
D gene: -

CDR3 DNA: TGTGCCAGCTCAAGGAGGAGCGGGGGGGCCGAAACGCAGTATTTT
CDR3 protein: CASSRRSGGAETQYF
V gene: TRBV18
clone size: many
J gene: TRBJ2-3
D gene: TRBD2

CDR3 DNA: TGTGCCACTTCGGACAGGGCTAAGGATCAGCCCCAGCATTTT
CDR3 protein: CATSDRAKDQPQHF
V gene: TRBV10-3
clone size: many
J gene: TRBJ1-5
D gene: TRBD1

CDR3 DNA: TGTGCCTGTAGTACGGGACAGGCGAGGACAGATACGCAGTATTTT
CDR3 protein: CACSTGQARTDTQYF
V gene: TRBV19
clone size: -
J gene: TRBJ2-3
D gene: TRBD1

CDR3 DNA: TGTGCCAGCAGCTTACGCCGCCGGGGGTTGTTTCCATACGAGCAGTACTTC
CDR3 protein: CASSLRRRGLFPYEQYF
V gene: TRBV7-2
clone size: many
J gene: TRBJ2-7
D gene: -

CDR3 DNA: TGTGCCAGCAGTGAAATTTGGCAATCCTACGAGCAGTACTTC
CDR3 protein: CASSEIWQSYEQYF
V gene: TRBV2
clone size: many
J gene: TRBJ2-7
D gene: -

CDR3 DNA: TGCAGCGCCCAGAGGGCTAGCGGGGGGGCCGGTAATGAGCAGTTCTTC
CDR3 protein: CSAQRASGGAGNEQFF
V gene: TRBV29-1
clone size: many
J gene: TRBJ2-1
D gene: TRBD2

CDR3 DNA: TGTGCCAGCAGCTTTCGACCGGGGGGCACAGATACGCAGTATTTT
CDR3 protein: CASSFRPGGTDTQYF
V gene: TRBV7-2
clone size: many
J gene: TRBJ2-3
D gene: -

CDR3 DNA: TGTGCCAGCAGCCCCCGAGGGCGGGGGGCGCACAATGAGCAGTTCTTC
CDR3 protein: CASSPRGRGAHNEQFF
V gene: TRBV7-9
clone size: many
J gene: TRBJ2-1
D gene: TRBD2

CDR3 DNA: TGTGCCAGCAGCCAACTAGTGGGGGGGTATAATGAGCAGTTCTTC
CDR3 protein: CASSQLVGGYNEQFF
V gene: TRBV9
clone size: few
J gene: TRBJ2-1
D gene: TRBD2

CDR3 DNA: TGTGCCAGCAGTCCCGGGACCCTGGGATACGAGCAGTACTTC
CDR3 protein: CASSPGTLGYEQYF
V gene: TRBV27
clone size: -
J gene: TRBJ2-7
D gene: -

CDR3 DNA: TGTGCCAGCAGTACTCTTAGCGGTACGATCGTAGGCGCAGATACGCAGTATTTT
CDR3 protein: CASSTLSGTIVGADTQYF
V gene: TRBV28
clone size: -
J gene: TRBJ2-3
D gene: -

CDR3 DNA: TGTGCCAGCAGCATAAGACGGGGGCTCCAGGAGACCCAGTACTTC
CDR3 protein: CASSIRRGLQETQYF
V gene: TRBV7-9
clone size: -
J gene: TRBJ2-5
D gene: -

CDR3 DNA: TGTGCCAGCAGTTCACCGGGGACAGGGGTAGCGGAGCAGTACTTC
CDR3 protein: CASSSPGTGVAEQYF
V gene: TRBV6-5
clone size: few
J gene: TRBJ2-5
D gene: TRBD1

CDR3 DNA: TGCAGTGCAGTGCACCCAGCCAAAAACATTCAGTACTTC
CDR3 protein: CSAVHPAKNIQYF
V gene: TRBV20-1
clone size: -
J gene: TRBJ2-4
D gene: -

CDR3 DNA: TGTGCCAGCTCACCTACCAAACAGGCTAACACTGAAGCTTTCTTT
CDR3 protein: CASSPTKQANTEAFF
V gene: TRBV18
clone size: -
J gene: TRBJ1-1
D gene: -

CDR3 DNA: TGTGCCACCAGCACCCTAGCGGGCCCCTACGAGCAGTACTTC
CDR3 protein: CATSTLAGPYEQYF
V gene: TRBV15
clone size: many
J gene: TRBJ2-7
D gene: TRBD2

CDR3 DNA: TGTGCCAGCAGCGTAGAGGGGCGCCCCTACAATGAGCAGTTCTTC
CDR3 protein: CASSVEGRPYNEQFF
V gene: TRBV9
clone size: many
J gene: TRBJ2-1
D gene: -

CDR3 DNA: TGTGCCAGCAGCTTAGTCCCCAGAAGGGGGGCCGGTACCGGGGAGCTGTTTTTT
CDR3 protein: CASSLVPRRGAGTGELFF
V gene: TRBV7-8
clone size: -
J gene: TRBJ2-2
D gene: -

CDR3 DNA: TGTGCCAGCAGCGGCGCCGTACTAGCGGGGGGGCGTGAGACCCAGTACTTC
CDR3 protein: CASSGAVLAGGRETQYF
V gene: TRBV5-4
clone size: many
J gene: TRBJ2-5
D gene: TRBD2